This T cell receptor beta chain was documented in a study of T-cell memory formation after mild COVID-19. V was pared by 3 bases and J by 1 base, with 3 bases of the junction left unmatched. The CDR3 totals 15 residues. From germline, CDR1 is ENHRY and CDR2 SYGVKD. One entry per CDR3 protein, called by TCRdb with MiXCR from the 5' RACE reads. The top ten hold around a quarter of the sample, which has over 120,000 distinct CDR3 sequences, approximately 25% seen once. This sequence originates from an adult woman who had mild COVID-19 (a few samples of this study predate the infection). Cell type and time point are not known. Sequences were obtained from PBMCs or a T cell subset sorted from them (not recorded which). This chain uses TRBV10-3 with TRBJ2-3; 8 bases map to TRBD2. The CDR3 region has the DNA TGTGCCATCAGTGATCCACTAGCGGGCACAGATACGCAGTATTTT. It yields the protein CAISDPLAGTDTQYF.